Shown below are 29 T cell receptor beta chains from a single sample sequenced in a study of beta chain features in type 1 diabetes. The sequenced template was cDNA made from the entire isolated RNA. Clones were read by immunoSEQ multiplex PCR, and TCRdb kept only the in-frame ones, dropping some. The sample holds over 40,000 clones, about 51% seen once. Material: Tregs from blood. Receptors were obtained from a woman aged 18-29 years in good health.

This clone appeared a few times. The chain recombines TRBV19 with TRBJ2-7; 7 bases map to TRBD1. This CDR3 comprises 13 residues. Per germline, CDR1 LNHDA and CDR2 SQIVND (reference sequence). V lost 4 bases, J lost 2 bases, and 2 bases stayed unmatched. CDR3 DNA: TGTGCCAGTAGTACAACAGGGGCCTACGAGCAGTACTTC. It codes for CASSTTGAYEQYF.

J is TRBJ2-1 and V is TRBV4-3; D perhaps matches TRBD1 (6 bases). Germline values: CDR1 LGHNA, CDR2 YSLEER. Trimming removed 4 bases from V and 9 bases from J, with 16 bases in between. CDR3 length: 14 amino acids. The CDR3 here is CASSLGQILGEQFF. CDR3 DNA sequence: TGCGCCAGCAGCCTAGGACAGATTTTGGGTGAGCAGTTCTTC.

This clone has just a few counts. The chain combines TRBV28 with TRBJ2-1; D uncertain. CDR1 is MDHEN, CDR2 SYDVKM, per germline. This CDR3 has 15 residues. Trimming removed 4 bases from V and 0 bases from J, with 10 bases in between. CDR3 protein: CASSSSTFSYNEQFF. The CDR3 coding sequence is TGTGCCAGCAGTTCATCTACCTTCTCCTACAATGAGCAGTTCTTC.

This chain joins TRBV4-3 and TRBJ2-1; TRBD1 matches 10 bases. With 4 bases clipped from V and 1 base from J, the junction kept 4 bases outside the gene matches. The CDR3 spans 16 residues. CDR1 and CDR2 from the germline V gene are LGHNA and YSLEER. CDR3 protein: CASSRTGQGSYNEQFF. CDR3 nucleotides: TGCGCCAGCAGCCGAACGGGACAGGGGTCCTACAATGAGCAGTTCTTC.

This clone has more than one count but fewer than ten. The chain joins TRBV9 to TRBJ1-3; D is uncertain. Between the trimmed V and J ends, which lost 3 bases and 4 bases, there was a span of 14 bases. Germline CDR1 SGDLS, CDR2 YYNGEE. The CDR3 has 15 amino acids. The CDR3 DNA follows: TGTGCCAGCAGCGCAGCAGGCTCCTTGGGAAACACCATATATTTT. It is translated as CASSAAGSLGNTIYF.

The V call is TRBV5-6, the J call TRBJ2-1; D gene unclear. The CDR3 loop spans 16 amino acids. CDR1 SGHDT and CDR2 YYEEEE come from the germline V gene. The V gene lost 7 bases and the J gene lost 1 base, with 18 bases spanning the gap. The CDR3 region has the DNA TGTGCCAGCGGAGCGTCGGAGCCCTGGTCCTACAATGAGCAGTTCTTC. This sequence encodes CASGASEPWSYNEQFF.

This clone was counted once. The chain has TRBV7-2 and TRBJ2-7; 7 nucleotides align to TRBD1. The ends lost 4 bases at V and 6 bases at J; junction bases unmatched: 9. The CDR3 totals 14 residues. Germline assignment: CDR1 SGHTA and CDR2 FQGNSA. CDR3 amino acids: CASSSLADRAEQYF. CDR3 sequence (DNA): TGTGCCAGCAGCTCCCTAGCAGACAGGGCCGAGCAGTACTTC.

This clone was seen more than once but under ten times. The gene calls are TRBV11-3 and TRBJ2-5; 7 bases agree with TRBD2. Germline assignment: CDR1 SGHNT and CDR2 YENEEA. Trimming took 7 bases from V and 1 from J; bases not matched to a gene: 3. This CDR3 region has 13 residues. CDR3: CASNGGSQETQYF. CDR3 in DNA: TGTGCCAGCAACGGGGGGAGCCAAGAGACCCAGTACTTC.

The gene calls are TRBV7-5 and TRBJ2-3; TRBD1 reflects the table's D call only, with no check against the DNA. TRBV7-5 is an annotated pseudogene. The CDR3 spans 13 residues. The CDR3 sequence: CASSMGQGNAQYF. The CDR3 DNA sequence: TGTGCCAGCAGCATGGGACAGGGAAATGCGCAGTATTTT.

The chain employs TRBV10-3 and TRBJ2-1; D possibly corresponds to TRBD2 (5 bases). The ends were cut back, 8 bases at V and 0 bases at J, with 11 bases in the middle. CDR1 and CDR2 from the germline V gene are ENHRY and SYGVKD. This CDR3 has 14 residues. Here the CDR3 DNA reads TGTGCCATCCGACAAGGAGGCTCCTACAATGAGCAGTTCTTC. Its translation is CAIRQGGSYNEQFF.

The chain joins TRBV5-1 to TRBJ2-1; D is perhaps TRBD2 (5 bases). Trimming cost V 2 bases and J 4 bases, with 16 bases left between them. The CDR3 is made up of 16 amino acids. In germline, CDR1 is SGHRS, CDR2 YFSETQ. The CDR3 reads CASSFDGGFRYNEQFF. The CDR3, as DNA: TGCGCCAGCAGCTTCGATGGCGGGTTCAGGTACAATGAGCAGTTCTTC.

The V call is TRBV15, the J call TRBJ1-4; D gene uncertain. Germline values: CDR1 LNHNV, CDR2 YYDKDF (reference sequence). V dropped 5 bases and J dropped 4 bases, with 11 bases sitting between them. There are 14 residues in the CDR3. The CDR3 bases are TGTGCCACCAGCTTTCGGTCTATTAATGAAAAACTGTTTTTT. Translating gives CATSFRSINEKLFF.

This clone was seen a few times. This chain connects TRBV29-1 to TRBJ2-7; D gene unclear. The CDR3 is made up of 9 amino acids. CDR1 and CDR2 from the germline V gene are SQVTM and ANQGSEA. The CDR3 protein is CTRIGEQYF. CDR3 sequence (DNA): TGCACCCGCATCGGCGAGCAGTACTTC.

This clone has a handful of counts. The J gene is TRBJ2-3, the V gene TRBV7-9; D unclear. The CDR3 runs to 11 residues. The V gene lost 10 bases and the J gene lost 2 bases, with 7 bases spanning the gap. Germline V gene data show CDR1 as SEHNR and CDR2 as FQNEAQ (reference sequence). The CDR3 is CATQATDTQYF. CDR3 coding DNA: TGTGCCACCCAAGCCACAGATACGCAGTATTTT.

This clone has just a few counts. The chain couples TRBV11-2 to TRBJ2-1; 7 bases map to TRBD1. The CDR3 consists of 16 residues. Trimming cost V 4 bases and J 10 bases; bases outside gene matches: 16. Germline V gene data show CDR1 as SGHAT and CDR2 as FQNNGV. CDR3 bases: TGTGCCAGCAGCTCCGGGGACAGCCTCGTACCGCGGGAGCAGTTCTTC. Amino acid sequence: CASSSGDSLVPREQFF.

Worth noting for this clone: A read error may produce the germline difference seen at one junction end. The rearrangement joins TRBV10-2 to TRBJ2-7, with 11 bases matching TRBD2. CDR3 length: 16 amino acids. Germline V CDR1 and CDR2: WSHSY, SAAADI. CDR3 protein: CANSDTLAGGSYEQYF. Here the CDR3 DNA reads TGCGCCAACAGTGACACTCTAGCGGGAGGCTCCTACGAGCAGTACTTC.

CDR3 DNA: TGTGCCAGCAGCTTAGACAGGGGGATGTACGAGCAGTACTTC. This codes for CASSLDRGMYEQYF. This sequence joins TRBV7-2 and TRBJ2-7; 8 positions agree with TRBD1. V was pared by 1 base and J by 4 bases, with 3 bases of the junction left unmatched. The CDR3 runs 14 residues. CDR1 is SGHTA and CDR2 is FQGNSA in the germline V gene.

This sequence joins TRBV5-1 and TRBJ2-7; D gene uncertain. With 0 bases removed from V and 2 bases from J, the gap between germline ends came to 9 bases. Per the germline V gene, CDR1 is SGHRS and CDR2 is YFSETQ. The CDR3 is 14 amino acids. CDR3 DNA sequence: TGCGCCAGCAGCTTGGGAGGCTTCACCTACGAGCAGTACTTC. Its protein is CASSLGGFTYEQYF. Supplemented by reference TRBV5-1 and TRBJ2-7, the full variable domain reads KAGVTQTPRYLIKTRGQQVTLSCSPISGHRSVSWYQQTPGQGLQFLFEYFSETQRNKGNFPGRFSGRQFSNSRSEMNVSTLELGDSALYLCASSLGGFTYEQYFGPGTRLTVT.

This rearrangement joins TRBV30 to TRBJ2-1; D not resolved. The CDR3 extends over 13 amino acids. V was pared by 1 base and J by 12 bases, with 16 bases between. CDR1 is GTSNPN, CDR2 SVGIG, per germline (reference sequence). The CDR3 DNA sequence: TGTGCCTGGAGTGAGGTTCCATCAGACTTGCAGTTCTTC. Amino acid sequence: CAWSEVPSDLQFF.

This clone was seen more than once but under ten times. CDR3 in DNA: TGTGCCAGCAGCTTGCGACAGGGCCAAAGCTACACCTTC. Translated, it gives CASSLRQGQSYTF. This rearrangement joins TRBV5-5 to TRBJ1-2; 7 bases map to TRBD1. V lost 1 base, J lost 9 bases, and 6 bases stayed unmatched. The CDR3 extends over 13 amino acids. Germline-derived CDR1 and CDR2 are SGHKS and YYEKEE (reference sequence).

J is TRBJ2-7 and V is TRBV18; 11 nucleotides line up with TRBD1. V was clipped by 0 bases and J by 2 bases; unmatched bases: 3. The germline V gene has CDR1 KGHSH and CDR2 LQKENI. The CDR3 contains 16 residues. The CDR3 protein is CASSPPPGQGAYEQYF. In DNA form, the CDR3 reads TGTGCCAGCTCACCACCGCCGGGACAGGGGGCCTACGAGCAGTACTTC.

The chain is built from TRBV2 and TRBJ2-2; D remains ambiguous. The CDR3 contains 14 residues. V dropped 7 bases and J dropped 3 bases, with 12 bases sitting between them. Germline V CDR1 and CDR2: SNHLY, FYNNEI. The CDR3: CASKLLEYTGELFF. In DNA, the CDR3 is TGTGCCAGCAAGCTCCTAGAGTACACCGGGGAGCTGTTTTTT. Variable domain in full (rest from reference TRBV2 and TRBJ2-2): EPEVTQTPSHQVTQMGQEVILRCVPISNHLYFYWYRQILGQKVEFLVSFYNNEISEKSEIFDDQFSVERPDGSNFTLKIRSTKLEDSAMYFCASKLLEYTGELFFGEGSRLTVL.

This clone was seen more than once but under ten times. The J gene is TRBJ2-3, the V gene TRBV6-1; 10 bases agree with TRBD2. The germline V gene has CDR1 MNHNS and CDR2 SASEGT. The CDR3 totals 15 residues. J was trimmed by 8 bases and V by 6 bases; bases with no gene match: 11. CDR3: CASSSRAGGVSTQYF. The CDR3 DNA is TGTGCCAGCAGCTCTCGAGCGGGAGGGGTCAGTACGCAGTATTTT.

This clone occurred a few times. This rearrangement joins TRBV18 to TRBJ2-1; 8 nucleotides agree with TRBD1. J gave up 7 bases and V 3 bases, and 8 bases lay outside the gene matches. The CDR3 runs 15 residues. Germline assignment: CDR1 KGHSH and CDR2 LQKENI. The CDR3 sequence is CASSPTGTGGNEQFF. The CDR3 nucleotides read TGTGCCAGCTCACCTACCGGGACAGGAGGGAATGAGCAGTTCTTC.

The V and J genes are TRBV23-1 and TRBJ2-1; 12 nucleotides align to TRBD2. TRBV23-1 has ORF status, its function being uncertain. V trimming: 3 bases; J trimming: 5 bases; junction bases outside the gene matches: 5. This CDR3 is built from 16 residues. This CDR3 is CASSQTSGRGHNEQFF. The DNA for the CDR3 is TGCGCCAGCAGTCAGACTAGCGGGAGAGGCCACAATGAGCAGTTCTTC.

This clone has more than one count but fewer than ten. An end of the junction differs from the germline gene, which may be a read error. The same CDR3 also results from other DNA sequences found in this sample. CDR3 in DNA: TGTGCCTGGAGGGGGCTTAATTCCCCCCTCCACTTT. Protein sequence: CAWRGLNSPLHF. The V call is TRBV30, the J call TRBJ1-6, with a tentative D call TRBD1 (5 bases). Germline V lookup: CDR1 GTSNPN, CDR2 SVGIG (reference sequence). The CDR3 extends over 12 amino acids.

This clone was found a few times. This same CDR3 is encoded by further DNA sequences in the sample. The chain is built from TRBV5-1 and TRBJ2-1, with 7 bases that match TRBD1. The CDR3 runs to 14 residues. CDR1 SGHRS and CDR2 YFSETQ come from the germline V gene. The V gene end was trimmed by 2 bases and the J gene end by 3 bases; junction bases not matched to a gene: 2. The CDR3 nucleotides read TGCGCCAGCAGCTTAGGACAGGTCTACAATGAGCAGTTCTTC. Protein sequence: CASSLGQVYNEQFF.

This clone has more than one count but fewer than ten. The rearrangement uses TRBV7-2 and TRBJ1-6; TRBD1 might be the D (6 bases). V lost 3 bases to trimming and J lost 13 bases, with 13 bases between them. Germline V gene lookup returns CDR1 SGHTA and CDR2 FQGNSA. The CDR3 spans 13 residues. CDR3 coding DNA: TGTGCCAGCAGCTTGGACAGCCCCAATCCCCTCCACTTT. Translating it yields CASSLDSPNPLHF. Based on the CDR3 plus reference TRBV7-2 and TRBJ1-6, the full variable domain is GAGVSQSPSNKVTEKGKDVELRCDPISGHTALYWYRQSLGQGLEFLIYFQGNSAPDKSGLPSDRFSAERTGGSVSTLTIQRTQQEDSAVYLCASSLDSPNPLHFGNGTRLTVT.

The chain couples TRBV29-1 to TRBJ2-2, with 9 bases lining up with TRBD1. CDR3 size: 13 residues. Germline V gives CDR1 SQVTM, CDR2 ANQGSEA. Trimming cost V 6 bases and J 7 bases; bases outside gene matches: 6. CDR3 loop: CSVATGGGGELFF. In DNA form, the CDR3 reads TGCAGCGTCGCCACAGGGGGCGGCGGGGAGCTGTTTTTT.